The TCR beta chain under discussion was sequenced for a study of cytomegalovirus exposure and HLA in healthy donors (dated by TCRdb to the late 2010s). About the full investigation: An earlier analysis of several hundred of the donors reported 276 Gb of sequence data and approximately 120 million unique TCR beta sequences obtained from 150 million to 200 million T cells. Around 300 gigabases of sequencing data and tens of millions of unique TCR sequences were included in an early release covering several hundred HLA-typed donors. Of the roughly 400 genotyped donors, approximately 80% fell in the genetic ancestry cluster associated with self-reported Caucasian donors. The study aimed to test whether signatures of past pathogen exposure could be identified by cataloging public T cell receptors. The study profiled the T cell repertoires of about 640 subjects by immunosequencing and related them to cytomegalovirus serostatus. A separate validation cohort of 100 to 150 different subjects was used in addition to the 666-subject first cohort. To predict cytomegalovirus infection status, the study combined high-throughput TCR immunosequencing, statistical association of individual TCRs with disease status, and machine learning. To study patterns of TCR occurrence, a later analysis re-analyzed previously published TCR beta repertoires from around 700 donors and added high-resolution HLA genotyping. Rather than using new phenotypic data, the later analysis identified candidate immune exposures from TCR beta sequences and from how often those sequences occurred across donors. An earlier analysis of some 600 of the donors applied high-throughput TCR beta sequencing to assess whether each TCR beta V gene segment acted as functional or pseudogenic. Donor age, sex, ethnicity and CMV serostatus were collected together with the repertoire data. A later genetic analysis used genome-wide SNP genotypes for about 60% of the roughly 700 donors, treating that subset as a discovery cohort. All discovery cohort repertoires had been generated on a single sequencing platform. Class I and class II HLA loci were covered by the typing at four-digit resolution. Typing coverage differed by locus: A, B, C, DRB1 and DQB1 were typed in roughly 620-640 donors, DQA1 in about 560, DPA1 in approximately 610, and DPB1 in just under 480. A handful of DR-DQ haplotypes were handled as single units for association and clustering because linkage in the cohort was strong. Across around 400 genotyped donors of the cohort, an average of roughly 250,000 unique TCR beta nucleotide sequences per donor were sequenced, and 15% to 20% of those sequences were non-productive.

In total, over 600 healthy bone marrow donors made up the cohort. At the time of sampling, every cohort member was nominally healthy, though immune exposures that went unrecorded were likely present. The donor tested CMV seronegative and was one of the 352 seronegative cohort members. Every donor gave a peripheral blood sample, and the peripheral blood mononuclear cells from that sample were used for TCR beta sequencing. The Qiagen DNeasy Blood Extraction Kit was used to extract genomic DNA from the blood cell samples. Library preparation employed the immunoSEQ multiplex PCR assay. A mixture of 60 forward primers for TCR Vbeta segments and 13 reverse primers for TCR Jbeta segments was used in the multiplex PCR. Amplification of the CDR3 region of rearranged TCR beta genes was performed with a multiplex PCR assay on genomic DNA. The Illumina HiSeq System was used to sequence the amplified TCR beta libraries as 87-base-pair reads. For the original study's pipeline: In a later analysis, about 80 million unique TCR beta chains were counted across the approximately 640 repertoires, and roughly 11 million of these chains were shared by at least two donors. Raw reads were error-corrected and collapsed into unique sequences with a nearest-neighbor algorithm that merged closely related sequences to remove PCR and sequencing errors. CDR3 sequences were aligned to IMGT reference sequences to assign V, D and J gene segments. For a sequence to be retained, at least a six-nucleotide match to both a V gene segment and a J gene segment was required. Rearrangements were called productive when the CDR3 lacked stop codons and stayed in frame with V and J; all others were non-productive. CDR3 was defined according to IMGT convention as the region running from the second conserved V-encoded cysteine to the conserved J-encoded phenylalanine. The earlier analysis of fewer than 700 of the donors excluded sequences that lacked an unambiguous match to a single V gene segment. In an earlier analysis of approximately 590 of the donors, a V segment was called functional when productive rearrangements were above 56.7%, and segregating when the standard deviation between donors exceeded 5%. To diagnose cytomegalovirus status from the catalog of TCR beta chain sequences, a statistical classification framework was built. V and J gene assignment, in a later analysis, came from comparing TCR nucleotide sequences with IMGT/GENE-DB human TR gene sequences. Using the TCRdist pipeline, a later analysis assigned CDR3 sequences along with most-parsimonious VDJ recombination scenarios. In a later analysis, each TCR beta chain was defined by its CDR3 amino acid sequence together with its V-gene family, and reads without a unique V-gene family were excluded. A later analysis removed roughly 590 highly shared, low-generation-probability nucleotide sequences to deal with suspected cross-contamination and a sequencing artifact. A later analysis calculated a clonal expansion index for each public chain from normalized within-repertoire ranks of inferred template counts. Generation probabilities in a later analysis came from a VDJ recombination model fitted to out-of-frame rearrangements, and those results were checked against IGoR. Hypergeometric tests were used in a later analysis to score TCR-TCR, TCR-HLA and TCR-CMV co-occurrence, with a repertoire-size bias correction applied to the TCR pairs. A later analysis estimated false discovery rates by permuting HLA or CMV assignments 20 times. In a later analysis, co-occurring TCRs were grouped using DBSCAN, with TCRdist sequence similarity added in when clustering inside HLA-allele-positive subsets. Repertoires with fewer than 30,000 or more than 120,000 public chains were left out of co-occurrence clustering, as were about 5 repertoires with anomalous nucleotide sharing. TCRdb took over this immuneACCESS table, retaining in-frame rearrangements with V and J assigned. Such tables are incomplete; in checked studies, under half of the missing clones stem from an unresolved V gene, and the remainder is unexplained. From that table come the V and J calls and clone size; the DNA was used to work out D and trimming. The table for this sample lists approximately 110,000 clones; about 78% of them were counted only once. The ten most abundant clones make up 1% to 1.5% of the sample.

To note about this clone: Its specific antigen is unknown. Base qualities were left out, and no much larger clone turns up one base away.

Results and caveats for the whole study, not just this receptor: A total of 164 TCR beta chains were listed by the study as associated with cytomegalovirus. In a later genetic analysis, a missense DCLRE1C variant was associated with V-gene and J-gene trimming of TCR beta chains, and the association was replicated in an independent cohort. Around 16 rarely observed V segments, including chromosome 9 orphons, were excluded from the earlier analysis of approximately 500 of the donors because counts were too low. Strong co-occurrence of HLA alleles, especially DR and DQ, made assigning TCR associations to individual alleles difficult. According to a later analysis, TCR association rates differed among HLA loci, with DRB1 alleles showing the most associated TCRs and HLA-C alleles showing the fewest. Some IMGT-functional V segments, including TRBV6-2 and TRBV6-3, could not be distinguished by the 87-base-pair reads and were therefore excluded. Most TCR sequences were seen in very few donors, while some public TCRs were found in many individuals. A later analysis found that most CMV-associated TCR beta chains appeared HLA-restricted, with HLA associations seemingly driven largely by CMV exposure. Specific HLA alleles were associated with 15,000 to 20,000 TCR beta sequences at a false discovery rate of 0.05 in a later analysis. A group of highly shared sequence variants was considered likely to be a technical artifact of the sequencing pipeline. In a later genetic analysis, fewer N-insertions in productive TCRs were reported among donors in an Asian-associated ancestry cluster than the roughly 700-donor mean. Several of the top co-occurrence clusters appeared to be linked to parvovirus B19, influenza, CMV and Epstein-Barr virus, according to a later analysis. In a later analysis, HLA-associated TCR beta chains were found to be more clonally expanded and to have lower generation probabilities than equally common non-associated chains. Broadly in line with IMGT annotations, most TCR beta V segments showed up in productive rearrangements about 87% or about 30% of the time in an earlier analysis of roughly 590 of the donors. The cohort was sequenced for TCR beta chains only, and without alpha or paired-chain data the features that could be detected were limited. A further reported finding was that TCR beta sequences accurately predicted the HLA-A and HLA-B alleles for most subjects in the first cohort. Correlated functional status among segregating V segments might be attributable to linkage disequilibrium, but an unknown experimental factor could not be ruled out. The only immune exposure information available for the cohort was CMV serostatus. The classifier was reported to diagnose cytomegalovirus status with high specificity and sensitivity in both the original cohort and the validation cohort. The presence/absence analyses assumed that sequencing depth was roughly uniform across donors, and that assumption may not be true. In vitro tests confirmed that a few of the cytomegalovirus-associated TCR beta chains recognize cytomegalovirus antigens. According to the authors, the approach could potentially be generalized to other disease states and immunological phenotypes. Because HLA typing was unavailable for some donors at each locus, only the typed subset was used in association tests.

Trimming costs V 0 bases and J 7 bases, and their ends lie 6 bases apart. The germline V gene gives CDR1 as MGHRA and CDR2 as YSYEKL. Counted from cysteine to phenylalanine, this CDR3 has 13 amino acids. The kept DNA is CDR3 alone, 39 bases in frame from the first base. Sequencing was carried out using PBMCs. This receptor was identified in a man under 40 in good health and CMV-seronegative. The V and J segments used are TRBV4-1 and TRBJ1-4; the D gene cannot be resolved reliably. At the DNA level, the sequence is TGCGCCAGCAGCCAAGATCCAGGTGAAAAACTGTTTTTT. This codes for CASSQDPGEKLFF.